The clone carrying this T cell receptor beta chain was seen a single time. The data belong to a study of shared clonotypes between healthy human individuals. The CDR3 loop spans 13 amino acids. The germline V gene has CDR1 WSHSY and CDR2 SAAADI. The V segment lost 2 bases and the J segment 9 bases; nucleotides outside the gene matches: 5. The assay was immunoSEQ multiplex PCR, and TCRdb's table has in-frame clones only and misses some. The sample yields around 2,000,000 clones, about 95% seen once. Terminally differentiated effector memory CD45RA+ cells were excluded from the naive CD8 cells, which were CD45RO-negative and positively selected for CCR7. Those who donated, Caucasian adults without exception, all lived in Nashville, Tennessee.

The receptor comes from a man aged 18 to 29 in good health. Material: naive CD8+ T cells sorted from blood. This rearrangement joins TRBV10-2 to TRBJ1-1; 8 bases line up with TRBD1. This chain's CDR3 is CASSEVTGVKAFF. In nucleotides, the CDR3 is TGCGCCAGCAGTGAGGTGACAGGGGTTAAAGCTTTCTTT.